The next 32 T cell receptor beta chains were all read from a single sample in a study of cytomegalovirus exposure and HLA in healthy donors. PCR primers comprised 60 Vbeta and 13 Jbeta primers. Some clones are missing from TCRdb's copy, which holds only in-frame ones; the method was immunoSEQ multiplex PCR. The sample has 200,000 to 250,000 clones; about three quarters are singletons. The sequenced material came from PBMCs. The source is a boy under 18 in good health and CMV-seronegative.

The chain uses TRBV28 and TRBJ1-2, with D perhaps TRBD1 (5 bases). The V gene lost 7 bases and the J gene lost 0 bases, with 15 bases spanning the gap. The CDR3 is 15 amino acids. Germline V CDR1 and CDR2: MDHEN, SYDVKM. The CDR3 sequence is CASTLGGGANYGYTF. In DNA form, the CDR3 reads TGTGCCAGCACCCTCGGGGGGGGAGCTAACTATGGCTACACCTTC.

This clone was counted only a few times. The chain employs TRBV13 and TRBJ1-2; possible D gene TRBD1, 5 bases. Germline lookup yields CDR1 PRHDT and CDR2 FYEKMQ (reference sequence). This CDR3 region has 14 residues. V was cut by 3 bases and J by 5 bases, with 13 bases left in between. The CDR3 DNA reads TGTGCCAGCAGCTTCAGGGTCGAGTGGTATGGCTACACCTTC. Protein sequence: CASSFRVEWYGYTF.

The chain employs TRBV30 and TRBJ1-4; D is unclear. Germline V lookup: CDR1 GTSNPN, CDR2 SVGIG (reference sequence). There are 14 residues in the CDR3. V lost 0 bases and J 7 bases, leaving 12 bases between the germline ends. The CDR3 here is CAWSVRSISEKLFF. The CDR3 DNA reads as TGTGCCTGGAGTGTCCGCAGTATATCTGAAAAACTGTTTTTT. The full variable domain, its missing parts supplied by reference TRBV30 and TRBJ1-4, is SQTIHQWPATLVQPVGSPLSLECTVEGTSNPNLYWYRQAAGRGLQLLFYSVGIGQISSEVPQNLSASRPQDRQFILSSKKLLLSDSGFYLCAWSVRSISEKLFFGSGTQLSVL.

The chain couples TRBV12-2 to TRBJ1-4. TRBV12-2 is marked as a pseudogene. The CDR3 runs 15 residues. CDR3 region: CASRFRGWMIQKLFF. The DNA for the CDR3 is TGTGCAAGTCGCTTCCGGGGGTGGATGATTCAAAAACTGTTTTTT.

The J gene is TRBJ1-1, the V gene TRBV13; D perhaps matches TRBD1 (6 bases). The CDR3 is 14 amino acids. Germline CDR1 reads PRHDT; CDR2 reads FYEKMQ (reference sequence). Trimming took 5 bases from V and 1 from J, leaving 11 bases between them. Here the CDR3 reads CASSLQTGNTEAFF. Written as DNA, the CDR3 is TGTGCCAGCAGCCTACAGACAGGGAACACTGAAGCTTTCTTT. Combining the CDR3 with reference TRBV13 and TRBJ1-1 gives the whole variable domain AAGVIQSPRHLIKEKRETATLKCYPIPRHDTVYWYQQGPGQDPQFLISFYEKMQSDKGSIPDRFSAQQFSDYHSELNMSSLELGDSALYFCASSLQTGNTEAFFGQGTRLTVV.

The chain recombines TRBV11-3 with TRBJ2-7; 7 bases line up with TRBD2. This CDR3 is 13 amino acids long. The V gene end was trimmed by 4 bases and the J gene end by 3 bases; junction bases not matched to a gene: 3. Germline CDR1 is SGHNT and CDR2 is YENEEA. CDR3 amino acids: CASSSSGFYEQYF. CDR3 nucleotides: TGTGCCAGCAGCTCTAGCGGCTTCTACGAGCAGTACTTC.

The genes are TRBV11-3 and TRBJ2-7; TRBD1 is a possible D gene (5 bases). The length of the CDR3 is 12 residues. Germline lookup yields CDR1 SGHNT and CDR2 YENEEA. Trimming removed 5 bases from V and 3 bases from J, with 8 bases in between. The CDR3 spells CASSIDSYEQYF. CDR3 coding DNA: TGTGCCAGCAGCATCGACAGCTACGAGCAGTACTTC.

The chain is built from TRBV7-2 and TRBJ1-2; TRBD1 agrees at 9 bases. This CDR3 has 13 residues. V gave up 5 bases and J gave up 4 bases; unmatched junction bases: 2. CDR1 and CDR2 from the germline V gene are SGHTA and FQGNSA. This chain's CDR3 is CASSPDRGYGYTF. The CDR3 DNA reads TGTGCCAGCAGCCCGGACAGGGGCTATGGCTACACCTTC.

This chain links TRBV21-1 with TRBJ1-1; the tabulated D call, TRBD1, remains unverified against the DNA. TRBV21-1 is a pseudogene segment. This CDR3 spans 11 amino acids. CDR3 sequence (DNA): TGTGCCAGCAGCAGGGTGGGCGAAGCTTTCTTT. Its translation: CASSRVGEAFF.

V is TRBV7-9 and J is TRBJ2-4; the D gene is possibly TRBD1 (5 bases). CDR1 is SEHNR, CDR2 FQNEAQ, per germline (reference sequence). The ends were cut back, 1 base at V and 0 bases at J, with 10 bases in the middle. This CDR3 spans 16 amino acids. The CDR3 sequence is CASSLGGELAKNIQYF. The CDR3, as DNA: TGTGCCAGCAGCTTAGGGGGCGAGCTAGCCAAAAACATTCAGTACTTC.

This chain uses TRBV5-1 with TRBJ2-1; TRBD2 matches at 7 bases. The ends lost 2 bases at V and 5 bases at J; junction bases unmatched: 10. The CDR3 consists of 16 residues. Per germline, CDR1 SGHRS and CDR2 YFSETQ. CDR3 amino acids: CASSFGSSGADNEQFF. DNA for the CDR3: TGCGCCAGCAGCTTCGGGTCTAGCGGAGCGGACAATGAGCAGTTCTTC.

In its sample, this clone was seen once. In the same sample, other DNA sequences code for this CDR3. CDR3 nucleotides: TGTGCCAGCAGCTTACCTGGCCAGGTGAACACTGAAGCTTTCTTT. Its protein is CASSLPGQVNTEAFF. This chain joins TRBV5-4 and TRBJ1-1; D uncertain. Trimming removed 2 bases at V and 0 bases at J, with 11 bases between. Germline V CDR1 and CDR2: SGHNT, YYREEE (reference sequence). The CDR3 runs to 15 residues.

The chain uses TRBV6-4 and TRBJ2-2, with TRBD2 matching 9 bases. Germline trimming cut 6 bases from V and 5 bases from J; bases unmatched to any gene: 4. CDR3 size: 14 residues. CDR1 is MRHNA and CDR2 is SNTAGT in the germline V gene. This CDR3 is CASSDSGSTGELFF. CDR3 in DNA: TGTGCCAGCAGCGATAGCGGGAGTACCGGGGAGCTGTTTTTT.

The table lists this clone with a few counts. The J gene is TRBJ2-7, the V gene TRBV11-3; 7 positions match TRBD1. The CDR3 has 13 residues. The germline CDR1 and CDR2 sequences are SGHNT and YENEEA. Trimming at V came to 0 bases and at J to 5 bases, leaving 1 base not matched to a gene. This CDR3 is CASSLEQGNEQYF. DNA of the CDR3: TGTGCCAGCAGCTTAGAACAGGGGAACGAGCAGTACTTC.

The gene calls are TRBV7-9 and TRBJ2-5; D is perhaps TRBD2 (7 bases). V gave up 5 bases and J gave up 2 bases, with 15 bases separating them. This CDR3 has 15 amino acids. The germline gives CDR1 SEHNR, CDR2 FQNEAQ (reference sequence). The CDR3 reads CASSDRRGGQETQYF. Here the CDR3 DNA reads TGTGCCAGCAGCGACAGGAGGGGGGGTCAAGAGACCCAGTACTTC.

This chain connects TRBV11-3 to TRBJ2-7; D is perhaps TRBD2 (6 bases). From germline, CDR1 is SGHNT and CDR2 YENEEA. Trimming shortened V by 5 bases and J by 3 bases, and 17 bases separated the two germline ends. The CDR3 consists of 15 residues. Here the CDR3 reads CASSLTYSGDYEQYF. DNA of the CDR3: TGTGCCAGCAGCCTTACATACTCGGGGGACTACGAGCAGTACTTC.

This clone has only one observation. CDR3 sequence reads: CASSFISQGIYEQYF. The CDR3 coding sequence is TGTGCCAGCAGCTTCATCTCACAGGGTATCTACGAGCAGTACTTC. This chain joins TRBV5-4 and TRBJ2-7; D possibly corresponds to TRBD1 (6 bases). The germline V gene has CDR1 SGHNT and CDR2 YYREEE (reference sequence). The CDR3 has 15 residues. V lost 2 bases and J lost 3, with 15 bases in between.

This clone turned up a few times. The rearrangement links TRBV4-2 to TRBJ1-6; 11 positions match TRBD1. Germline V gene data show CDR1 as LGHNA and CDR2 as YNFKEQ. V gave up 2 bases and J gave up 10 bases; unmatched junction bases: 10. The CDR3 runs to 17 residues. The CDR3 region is CASSQLSGTGGSSPLHF. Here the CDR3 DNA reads TGTGCCAGCAGCCAATTATCGGGGACAGGGGGTAGCTCACCCCTCCACTTT.

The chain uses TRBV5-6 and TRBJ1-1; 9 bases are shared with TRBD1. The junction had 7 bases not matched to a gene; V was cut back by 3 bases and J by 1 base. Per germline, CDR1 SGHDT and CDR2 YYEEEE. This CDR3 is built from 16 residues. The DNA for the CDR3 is TGTGCCAGCAGCTCCGACAGGGGGAAAACGAACACTGAAGCTTTCTTT. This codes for CASSSDRGKTNTEAFF. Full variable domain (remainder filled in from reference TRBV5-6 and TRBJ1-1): DAGVTQSPTHLIKTRGQQVTLRCSPKSGHDTVSWYQQALGQGPQFIFQYYEEEERQRGNFPDRFSGHQFPNYSSELNVNALLLGDSALYLCASSSDRGKTNTEAFFGQGTRLTVV.

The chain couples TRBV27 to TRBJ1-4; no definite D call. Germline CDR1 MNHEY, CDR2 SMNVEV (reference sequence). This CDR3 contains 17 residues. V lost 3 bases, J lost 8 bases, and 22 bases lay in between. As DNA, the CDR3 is TGTGCCAGCAGTTTGTTTTCCCGGACTCCCAGGCCAGAAAAACTGTTTTTT. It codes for CASSLFSRTPRPEKLFF.

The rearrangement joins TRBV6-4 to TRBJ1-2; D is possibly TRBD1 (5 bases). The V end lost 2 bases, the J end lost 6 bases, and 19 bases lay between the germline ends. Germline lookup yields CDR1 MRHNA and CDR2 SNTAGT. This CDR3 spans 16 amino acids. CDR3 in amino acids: CASSDHWTRPLDGYTF. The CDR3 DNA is TGTGCCAGCAGTGACCATTGGACAAGGCCTCTTGATGGCTACACCTTC.

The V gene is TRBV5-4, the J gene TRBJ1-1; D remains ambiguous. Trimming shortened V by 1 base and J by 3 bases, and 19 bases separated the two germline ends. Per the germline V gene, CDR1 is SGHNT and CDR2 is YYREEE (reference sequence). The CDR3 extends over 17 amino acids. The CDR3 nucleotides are TGTGCCAGCAGCTTGTCTCTGAGTGCGCGGGAGGACACTGAAGCTTTCTTT. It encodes CASSLSLSAREDTEAFF.

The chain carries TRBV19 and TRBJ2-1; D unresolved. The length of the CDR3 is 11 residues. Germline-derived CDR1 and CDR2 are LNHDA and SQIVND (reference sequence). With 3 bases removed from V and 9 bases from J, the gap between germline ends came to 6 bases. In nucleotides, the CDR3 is TGTGCCAGTAGTATCCACAGTGAGCAGTTCTTC. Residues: CASSIHSEQFF.

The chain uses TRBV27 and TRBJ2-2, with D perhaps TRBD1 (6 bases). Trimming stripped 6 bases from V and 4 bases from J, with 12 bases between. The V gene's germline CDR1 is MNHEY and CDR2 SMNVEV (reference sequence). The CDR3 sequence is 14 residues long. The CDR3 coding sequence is TGTGCCAGCAGGCACAGGGATCCCACCGGGGAGCTGTTTTTT. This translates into CASRHRDPTGELFF.

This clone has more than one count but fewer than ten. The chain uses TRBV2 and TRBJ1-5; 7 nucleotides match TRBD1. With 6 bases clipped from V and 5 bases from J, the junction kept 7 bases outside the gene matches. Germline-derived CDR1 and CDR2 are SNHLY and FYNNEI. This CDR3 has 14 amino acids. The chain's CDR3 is CASRVTGADQPQHF. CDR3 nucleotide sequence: TGTGCCAGCAGAGTTACAGGGGCGGATCAGCCCCAGCATTTT.

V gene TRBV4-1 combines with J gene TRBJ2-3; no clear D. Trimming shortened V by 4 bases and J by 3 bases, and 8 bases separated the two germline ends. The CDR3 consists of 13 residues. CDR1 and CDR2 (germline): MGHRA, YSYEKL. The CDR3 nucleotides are TGCGCCAGCAGCCCTACCGAGACAGATACGCAGTATTTT. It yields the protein CASSPTETDTQYF.

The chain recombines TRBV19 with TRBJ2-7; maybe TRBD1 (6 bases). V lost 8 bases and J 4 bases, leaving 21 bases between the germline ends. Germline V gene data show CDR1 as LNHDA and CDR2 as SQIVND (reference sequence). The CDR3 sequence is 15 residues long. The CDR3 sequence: CASRARGPVVYEQYF. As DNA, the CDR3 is TGTGCCAGTCGGGCCAGGGGTCCAGTAGTATACGAGCAGTACTTC.

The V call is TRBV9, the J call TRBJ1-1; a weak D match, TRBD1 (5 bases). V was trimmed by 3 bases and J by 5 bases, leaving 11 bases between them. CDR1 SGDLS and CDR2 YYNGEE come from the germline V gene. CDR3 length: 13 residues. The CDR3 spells CASSAGGGTEAFF. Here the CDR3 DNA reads TGTGCCAGCAGCGCGGGGGGTGGGACTGAAGCTTTCTTT.

DNA of the CDR3: TGCGCCAGCAGTGAGTTACCCAGGAACACTGAAGCTTTCTTT. Its protein is CASSELPRNTEAFF. The chain uses TRBV10-1 and TRBJ1-1; D uncertain. The V gene lost 1 base and the J gene lost 1 base, with 7 bases spanning the gap. Germline V gene sequence: CDR1 WNHNN, CDR2 SYGVQD (reference sequence). CDR3 length: 14 amino acids.

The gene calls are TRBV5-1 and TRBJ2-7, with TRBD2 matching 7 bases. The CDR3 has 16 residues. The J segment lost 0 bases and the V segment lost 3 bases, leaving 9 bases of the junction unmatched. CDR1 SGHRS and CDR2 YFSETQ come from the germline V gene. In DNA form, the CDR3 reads TGCGCCAGCAGCTCCCAAACTAGCGTCAGCTCCTACGAGCAGTACTTC. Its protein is CASSSQTSVSSYEQYF.

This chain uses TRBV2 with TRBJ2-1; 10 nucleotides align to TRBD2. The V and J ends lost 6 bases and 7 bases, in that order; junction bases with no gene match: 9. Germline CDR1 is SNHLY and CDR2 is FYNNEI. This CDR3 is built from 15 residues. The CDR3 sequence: CASREPSGGLNEQFF. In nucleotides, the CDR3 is TGTGCCAGCAGGGAACCTAGCGGGGGCCTTAATGAGCAGTTCTTC.

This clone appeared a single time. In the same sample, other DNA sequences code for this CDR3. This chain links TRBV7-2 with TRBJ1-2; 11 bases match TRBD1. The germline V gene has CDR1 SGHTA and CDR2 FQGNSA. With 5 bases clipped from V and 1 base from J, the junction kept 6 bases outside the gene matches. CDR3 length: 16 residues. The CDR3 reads CASSPRTGGYNYGYTF. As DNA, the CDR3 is TGTGCCAGCAGCCCCCGGACAGGGGGCTATAACTATGGCTACACCTTC.